The 17 T cell receptor beta chains below all came from one sample that was sequenced in a study of immune aging and cytomegalovirus after organ transplant. Cells were captured in microwells, and libraries were made with BD Rhapsody targeted mRNA and AbSeq chemistry. TCRdb recomputed calls from the single-cell sequencing reads with MiXCR, one row per CDR3 protein. Found here are approximately 22,000 distinct CDR3 sequences, roughly 36% of them singletons; the top ten hold about 25%. Time point specified: five sample-tagged time points from pre-transplant (day -1) to day 368 post-transplant, pooled. The antigens these receptors bind are not known. This specimen was CMV peptide-activated CD4+ and CD8+ T cells sorted from blood, taken at five time points, pooled. Stated subset: sorted CD8+CD137+ and CD4+CD154+ T cells after approximately 12 h CMV IE-1 peptide stimulation. These receptor sequences come from a female donor who had a heart transplant and CMV viremia.

This clonotype came up many times. The V gene is TRBV12-3 or TRBV12-4, the J gene TRBJ1-2; tentative D call: TRBD1 (6 bases). The CDR3 sequence is 16 residues long. Trimming cost V 3 bases and J 5 bases, with 19 bases left between them. The CDR3 protein is CASSFHQGRHTYGYTF. DNA of the CDR3: TGTGCCAGCAGTTTTCATCAGGGGCGGCACACATATGGCTACACCTTC.

The V call is TRBV2, the J call TRBJ2-3; TRBD1 matches at 7 bases. Germline V CDR1 and CDR2: SNHLY, FYNNEI. CDR3 length equals 15 residues. Unmatched junction bases numbered 10, after V lost 8 bases and J lost 2 bases. CDR3 in amino acids: CASDREVPATDTQYF. The CDR3 DNA is TGTGCCAGCGACAGGGAAGTTCCGGCCACAGATACGCAGTATTTT.

The chain carries TRBV20-1 and TRBJ2-1; D might be TRBD1 (5 bases). The ends were cut back, 0 bases at V and 12 bases at J, with 15 bases in the middle. The germline gives CDR1 DFQATT, CDR2 SNEGSKA (reference sequence). CDR3 length equals 13 residues. The chain's CDR3 is CSARDPTQAPQFF. CDR3 DNA: TGCAGTGCTAGAGATCCAACACAGGCACCGCAGTTCTTC.

This clonotype has a handful of counts. V is TRBV11-3 and J is TRBJ1-1, with TRBD1 as a possible D gene (6 bases). Germline CDR1 reads SGHNT; CDR2 reads YENEEA. The CDR3 extends over 12 amino acids. Trimming stripped 5 bases from V and 3 bases from J, with 7 bases between. The DNA of the CDR3 is TGTGCCAGCAGCGACAGGTACACTGAAGCTTTCTTT. As protein: CASSDRYTEAFF.

This clonotype was observed a handful of times. V usage is TRBV2 and J usage is TRBJ2-1; 10 positions match TRBD2. The CDR3 is 15 residues long. Trimming took 4 bases from V and 7 from J; bases not matched to a gene: 7. The germline CDR1 and CDR2 sequences are SNHLY and FYNNEI. The CDR3, as DNA: TGTGCCAGCAGTGGTGGCGTAGCGGGAGGTAATGAGCAGTTCTTC. Its translation is CASSGGVAGGNEQFF.

The V call is TRBV5-1, the J call TRBJ2-5, with 16 bases matching TRBD2. The CDR3 extends over 18 amino acids. The junction had 12 bases not matched to a gene; V was cut back by 3 bases and J by 7 bases. Germline V CDR1 and CDR2: SGHRS, YFSETQ. The CDR3 coding sequence is TGCGCCAGCAGCTCCGGGACTAGCGGGAGGGCCCTTTCCGGGACCCAGTACTTC. Its translation: CASSSGTSGRALSGTQYF.

Turning to this clonotype: A junction end diverges from the germline sequence, so it may reflect a read error. This chain links TRBV2 with TRBJ2-7, with D possibly being TRBD2 (6 bases). The CDR3 loop spans 16 amino acids. CDR1 is SNHLY, CDR2 FYNNEI, per germline. CDR3 loop: CASSEAKLAGNYEQYF. The CDR3 region has the DNA TGTGCTAGCAGTGAAGCGAAACTAGCAGGGAACTACGAGCAGTACTTC.

Only a few counts were recorded for this clonotype. The rearrangement joins TRBV20-1 to TRBJ2-1; 12 bases are a match to TRBD2. The germline gives CDR1 DFQATT, CDR2 SNEGSKA (reference sequence). Unmatched junction bases numbered 8, after V lost 6 bases and J lost 5 bases. CDR3 length: 15 residues. The CDR3 DNA reads as TGCAGTGCCTATCTAGCGGGAGGGTTCAACAATGAGCAGTTCTTC. It yields the protein CSAYLAGGFNNEQFF.

This CDR3 is CASSQDPLEAFF. The CDR3 DNA reads as TGTGCCAGCAGCCAAGATCCGCTTGAAGCTTTCTTT. This sequence joins TRBV3-1 and TRBJ1-1; no firm D call. The CDR3 totals 12 residues. The V gene lost 0 bases and the J gene lost 7 bases, with 6 bases spanning the gap. Germline V lookup: CDR1 LGHDT, CDR2 YNNKEL (reference sequence).

Details on this clonotype: At one of its ends the junction is not consistent with the germline gene, which may arise from a read error. The chain has TRBV27 and TRBJ2-1; D possibly corresponds to TRBD1 (6 bases). The CDR3 is 15 residues long. Germline assignment: CDR1 MNHEY and CDR2 SMNVEV (reference sequence). The chain's CDR3 is CAGSLVFRQGNEQCF. The CDR3 DNA follows: TGTGCCGGCAGTTTAGTCTTCAGGCAGGGGAATGAGCAGTGCTTC.

This chain joins TRBV7-2 and TRBJ2-7; no clear D gene. V was pared by 2 bases and J by 6 bases, with 14 bases between. The germline V gene has CDR1 SGHTA and CDR2 FQGNSA. CDR3 length equals 14 residues. The CDR3 sequence is CASSLLPQVVEQYF. Here the CDR3 DNA reads TGTGCCAGCAGCTTACTCCCCCAGGTAGTCGAGCAGTACTTC.

V is TRBV7-2 and J is TRBJ2-5; a weak D match, TRBD2 (6 bases). The CDR3 totals 14 residues. CDR1 is SGHTA, CDR2 FQGNSA, per germline. V dropped 7 bases and J dropped 4 bases, with 16 bases sitting between them. The CDR3 protein is CASTSGLGGETQYF. CDR3 coding DNA: TGTGCCAGCACCTCTGGTTTGGGGGGAGAGACCCAGTACTTC.

The chain links TRBV6-1 to TRBJ1-3; the D is unclear. This CDR3 has 14 amino acids. Trimming stripped 3 bases from V and 0 bases from J, with 6 bases between. From germline, CDR1 is MNHNS and CDR2 SASEGT. The CDR3 loop is CASSETPSGNTIYF. CDR3 in DNA: TGTGCCAGCAGTGAGACCCCCTCTGGAAACACCATATATTTT.

In regard to this clonotype: One end of the junction is discordant with germline, which a read error may explain. CDR3 loop: CAWGVGGTSVAHEQYF. CDR3 nucleotides: TGTGCCTGGGGTGTCGGCGGGACTAGCGTGGCCCACGAGCAGTACTTC. The chain couples TRBV30 to TRBJ2-7; 10 bases map to TRBD2. The CDR3 loop spans 16 amino acids. Germline values: CDR1 GTSNPN, CDR2 SVGIG (reference sequence).

The rearrangement joins TRBV23-1 to TRBJ2-7; TRBD2 matches 13 bases. TRBV23-1 carries the ORF label, with uncertain function. V gave up 2 bases and J gave up 3 bases; unmatched junction bases: 10. The CDR3 loop spans 18 amino acids. This CDR3 reads CASSQGLAGEPDNYEQYF. CDR3 DNA: TGCGCCAGCAGTCAAGGACTAGCGGGGGAGCCGGATAACTACGAGCAGTACTTC.

V and J are TRBV5-1 and TRBJ2-1; D remains unclear. Germline CDR1 is SGHRS and CDR2 is YFSETQ. CDR3 length: 13 amino acids. The ends were cut back, 4 bases at V and 6 bases at J, with 11 bases in the middle. The CDR3 loop is CASSLRSANEQFF. The CDR3 DNA reads as TGCGCCAGCAGCCTGAGGTCGGCCAATGAGCAGTTCTTC.

This clonotype has just a few counts. The genes are TRBV28 and TRBJ2-7; 11 bases are a match to TRBD2. The CDR3 length is 14 residues. Germline CDR1 reads MDHEN; CDR2 reads SYDVKM. V gave up 6 bases and J gave up 0 bases; unmatched junction bases: 1. Here the CDR3 DNA reads TGTGCCAGCAGACTAGCGGGGGCCTCCTACGAGCAGTACTTC. The encoded protein is CASRLAGASYEQYF.